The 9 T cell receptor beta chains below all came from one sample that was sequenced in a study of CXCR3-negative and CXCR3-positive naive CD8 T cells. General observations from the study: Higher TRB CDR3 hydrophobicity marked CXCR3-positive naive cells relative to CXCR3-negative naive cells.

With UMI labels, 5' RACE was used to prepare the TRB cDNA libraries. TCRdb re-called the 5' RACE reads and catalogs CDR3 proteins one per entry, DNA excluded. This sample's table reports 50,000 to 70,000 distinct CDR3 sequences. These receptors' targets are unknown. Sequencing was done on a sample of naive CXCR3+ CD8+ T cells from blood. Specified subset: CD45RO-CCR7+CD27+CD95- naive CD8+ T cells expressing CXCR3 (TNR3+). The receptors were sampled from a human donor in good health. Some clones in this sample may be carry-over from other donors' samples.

This CDR3 is CASSYLLRAGELFF. V gene TRBV7-9 combines with J gene TRBJ2-2. The CDR3 sequence is 14 residues long. Germline assignment: CDR1 SEHNR and CDR2 FQNEAQ (reference sequence).

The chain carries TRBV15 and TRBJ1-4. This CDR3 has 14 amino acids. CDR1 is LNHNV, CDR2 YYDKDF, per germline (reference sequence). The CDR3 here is CATSLLSTNEKLFF.

CDR3 sequence: CASSLKSTSYQETQYF. This sequence joins TRBV28 and TRBJ2-5. CDR1 is MDHEN, CDR2 SYDVKM, per germline. The CDR3 covers 16 residues. The full variable domain, its missing parts supplied by reference TRBV28 and TRBJ2-5, is DVKVTQSSRYLVKRTGEKVFLECVQDMDHENMFWYRQDPGLGLRLIYFSYDVKMKEKGDIPEGYSVSREKKERFSLILESASTNQTSMYLCASSLKSTSYQETQYFGPGTRLLVL.

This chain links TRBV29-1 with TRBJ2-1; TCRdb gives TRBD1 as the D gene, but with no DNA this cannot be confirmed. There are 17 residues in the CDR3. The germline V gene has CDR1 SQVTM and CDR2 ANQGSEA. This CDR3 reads CSVEDRAGGQIGNEQFF.

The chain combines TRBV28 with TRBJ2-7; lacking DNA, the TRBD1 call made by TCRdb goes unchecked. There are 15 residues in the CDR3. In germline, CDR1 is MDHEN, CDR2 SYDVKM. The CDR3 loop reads CASSFPPSRGYEQYF.

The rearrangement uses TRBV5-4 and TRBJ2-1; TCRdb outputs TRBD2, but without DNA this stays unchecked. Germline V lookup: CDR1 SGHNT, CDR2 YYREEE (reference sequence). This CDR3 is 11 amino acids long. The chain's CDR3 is CASWQGDEQFF. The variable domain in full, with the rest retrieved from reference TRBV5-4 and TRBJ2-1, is ETGVTQSPTHLIKTRGQQVTLRCSSQSGHNTVSWYQQALGQGPQFIFQYYREEENGRGNFPPRFSGLQFPNYSSELNVNALELDDSALYLCASWQGDEQFFGPGTRLTVL.

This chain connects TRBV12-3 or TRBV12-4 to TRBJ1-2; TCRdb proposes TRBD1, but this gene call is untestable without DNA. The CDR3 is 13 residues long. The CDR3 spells CASSLTVSYGYTF.

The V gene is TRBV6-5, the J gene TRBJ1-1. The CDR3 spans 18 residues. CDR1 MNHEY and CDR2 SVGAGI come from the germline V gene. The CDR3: CASSYSLVGAIRNTEAFF.

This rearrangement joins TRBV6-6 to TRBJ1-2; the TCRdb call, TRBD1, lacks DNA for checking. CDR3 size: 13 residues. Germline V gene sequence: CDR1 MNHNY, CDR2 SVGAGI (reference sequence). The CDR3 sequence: CASSGGAGYGYTF.